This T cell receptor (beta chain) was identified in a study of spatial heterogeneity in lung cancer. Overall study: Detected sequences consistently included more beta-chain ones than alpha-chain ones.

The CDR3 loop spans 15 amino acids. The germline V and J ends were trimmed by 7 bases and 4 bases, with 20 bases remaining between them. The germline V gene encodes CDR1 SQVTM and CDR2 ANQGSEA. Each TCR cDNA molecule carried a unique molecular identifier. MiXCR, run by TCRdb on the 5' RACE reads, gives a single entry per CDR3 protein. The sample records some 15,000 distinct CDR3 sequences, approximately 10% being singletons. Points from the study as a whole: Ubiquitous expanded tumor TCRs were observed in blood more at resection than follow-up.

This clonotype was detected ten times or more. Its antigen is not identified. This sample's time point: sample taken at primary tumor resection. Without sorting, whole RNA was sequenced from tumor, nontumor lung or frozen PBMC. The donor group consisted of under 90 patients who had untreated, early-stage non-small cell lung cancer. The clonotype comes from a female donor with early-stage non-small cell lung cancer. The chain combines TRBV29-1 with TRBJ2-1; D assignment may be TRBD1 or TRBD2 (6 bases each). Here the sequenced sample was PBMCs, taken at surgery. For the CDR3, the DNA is TGCAGCGCCCCACTGGGGGGCGGTTCGTACAATGAGCAGTTCTTC. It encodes CSAPLGGGSYNEQFF.